Sequencing of this TCR delta chain was carried out in a study of γδ T cells in repeated Plasmodium falciparum infection. Study summary: Malian gammadelta TCRs were studied during no-transmission periods and across acute malaria episodes.

CDR3 size: 18 residues. Trimming removed 3 bases from V and 5 bases from J, with 25 bases in between. In germline, CDR1 is TSWWSYY, CDR2 QGS. TCRdb re-called the multiplex PCR reads with CATT. This table has roughly 48,000 delta-chain clones, 1.6% appearing once. Vgamma9/Vdelta2+ and Vdelta2-negative gammadelta T cells were flow-sorted from PBMC for bulk sequencing. A remark on this clone: The likely explanation is a read error, given a far larger clone one base away. Other DNA sequences in this specimen translate into the identical CDR3.

The rearrangement links TRDV1 to TRDJ1; D is possibly TRDD2 or TRDD3 (5 bases each). The TCR comes from a pool of human donors (malaria-infected and uninfected, not separated). The specimen sequenced was gamma-delta T cells from blood. The CDR3 here is CALGDHLRITGTADKLIF. CDR3 coding DNA: TGTGCTCTTGGGGACCACCTACGTATTACTGGTACTGCTGATAAACTCATCTTT.